This T cell receptor beta chain originates from a study of regulatory T cells in long-lasting Graves disease. Time point of the sample: persistent/refractory GD, antithyroid drugs over 5 years with positive TRAb. PBMCs were the source of the RNA used for TCR sequencing. Trimming shortened V by 4 bases and J by 3 bases, and 6 bases separated the two germline ends. The germline CDR1 and CDR2 sequences are SQVTM and ANQGSEA. The CDR3 length is 11 residues. Study observations and caveats: Relative to newly diagnosed Graves' patients, persistent ones had lower TCR diversity.

TCR beta libraries were built with iRepertoire HTBI primers and Arm-PCR of CDR3 regions. Original processing notes: Identification of gene segments yielded some 61 TRBV and 14 TRBJ across samples. Each CDR3 protein is one row after TCRdb ran MiXCR on the multiplex PCR reads. What appears here as the V and J calls and clone size reflects TCRdb's work, not the paper's. The sample holds 450,000 or so distinct CDR3 sequences, 20% to 25% seen once. This clonotype appeared a few times. Its antigen is not identified. The origin of this receptor is a female donor with Graves disease. The genes are TRBV29-1 and TRBJ1-2; D may be TRBD1 (5 bases). Sequenced here: peripheral blood mononuclear cells (PBMCs), sampled when the disease was refractory, from a patient treated with antithyroid drugs. DNA for the CDR3: TGCAGCGTTGGGGACTACTATGGCTACACCTTC. It specifies CSVGDYYGYTF. Looking up the rest from reference TRBV29-1 and TRBJ1-2 gives the full variable domain: SAVISQKPSRDICQRGTSLTIQCQVDSQVTMMFWYRQQPGQSLTLIATANQGSEATYESGFVIDKFPISRPNLTFSTLTVSNMSPEDSSIYLCSVGDYYGYTFGSGTRLTVV.